Shown below are 18 T cell receptor beta chains from a single sample sequenced in a study of cytomegalovirus exposure and HLA in healthy donors. This PCR relied on a set of 60 Vbeta primers and 13 Jbeta primers. Libraries were prepared by immunoSEQ multiplex PCR; TCRdb keeps only in-frame clonotypes and omits some of them. The sample lists nearly 200,000 clones, under 90% occurring once. The sample consisted of PBMCs. Receptors were obtained from a boy younger than 10 in good health and CMV-seronegative.

The J gene is TRBJ1-6, the V gene TRBV4-1, with 7 bases aligning to TRBD1. The V and J ends lost 1 base and 5 bases, in that order; junction bases with no gene match: 2. Germline V gene lookup returns CDR1 MGHRA and CDR2 YSYEKL. The CDR3 extends over 15 amino acids. DNA for the CDR3: TGCGCCAGCAGCCAAGTGGGACAGCATAATTCACCCCTCCACTTT. This gives the protein CASSQVGQHNSPLHF.

This rearrangement joins TRBV5-4 to TRBJ1-3; possibly TRBD1 for D (5 bases). Between the trimmed V and J ends, which lost 1 base and 4 bases, there was a span of 9 bases. CDR3 length: 14 residues. From germline, CDR1 is SGHNT and CDR2 YYREEE (reference sequence). CDR3 sequence (DNA): TGTGCCAGCAGCTTGAGGGGTGTCGGAAACACCATATATTTT. Translation gives CASSLRGVGNTIYF.

This sequence joins TRBV18 and TRBJ1-3; no reliable D call. Germline V CDR1 and CDR2: KGHSH, LQKENI. V lost 2 bases and J lost 2, with 10 bases in between. The CDR3 covers 15 residues. CDR3: CASSPSQNAGNTIYF. DNA of the CDR3: TGTGCCAGCTCACCAAGTCAGAACGCTGGAAACACCATATATTTT.

This rearrangement joins TRBV6-5 to TRBJ1-2; 7 positions match TRBD1. Per the germline V gene, CDR1 is MNHEY and CDR2 is SVGAGI. With V trimmed by 7 bases and J by 4 bases, 9 bases remained unmatched. The CDR3 loop spans 14 amino acids. CDR3 sequence (DNA): TGTGCCAGCATCAGACGACAGGGAGGCTATGGCTACACCTTC. This sequence encodes CASIRRQGGYGYTF.

The CDR3 reads CASSLGQASRGSYNEQFF. DNA for the CDR3: TGTGCCAGCAGCTTAGGGCAGGCTTCCCGGGGCTCCTACAATGAGCAGTTCTTC. The chain links TRBV5-5 to TRBJ2-1; maybe TRBD2 (5 bases). Germline CDR1 SGHKS, CDR2 YYEKEE (reference sequence). This CDR3 comprises 18 residues. V shed 2 bases and J shed 0 bases, with 18 bases lying between them.

The rearrangement links TRBV27 to TRBJ1-2; 11 bases agree with TRBD1. The germline gives CDR1 MNHEY, CDR2 SMNVEV (reference sequence). The CDR3 has 13 residues. The V gene end was trimmed by 4 bases and the J gene end by 8 bases; junction bases not matched to a gene: 3. CDR3 DNA sequence: TGTGCCAGCAGTTCCCGGACAGGGGGCGGCTACACCTTC. Protein: CASSSRTGGGYTF.

The chain carries TRBV4-3 and TRBJ2-7, with 10 bases that match TRBD2. Looked up from germline, CDR1 is LGHNA and CDR2 is YSLEER. This CDR3 contains 16 residues. V trimming: 2 bases; J trimming: 4 bases; junction bases outside the gene matches: 8. CDR3 region: CASSQSASGGVYEQYF. The CDR3 DNA reads TGCGCCAGCAGCCAATCTGCAAGCGGGGGGGTTTACGAGCAGTACTTC.

This clone showed up just once. The chain joins TRBV5-4 to TRBJ2-2, with TRBD1 matching over 8 bases. With V trimmed by 4 bases and J by 6 bases, 8 bases remained unmatched. There are 15 residues in the CDR3. Germline assignment: CDR1 SGHNT and CDR2 YYREEE (reference sequence). This CDR3 reads CASSRGQGQAGELFF. DNA for the CDR3: TGTGCCAGCAGCCGCGGACAGGGACAGGCCGGGGAGCTGTTTTTT.

The J gene is TRBJ2-5, the V gene TRBV6-1; TRBD2 matches at 12 bases. V dropped 3 bases and J dropped 2; count of bases not matched to a gene: 7. This CDR3 has 17 amino acids. Germline CDR1 MNHNS, CDR2 SASEGT. The CDR3 sequence is CASSEGRTSGAQETQYF. The CDR3 nucleotides read TGTGCCAGCAGTGAGGGAAGGACTAGCGGGGCTCAAGAGACCCAGTACTTC.

The gene calls are TRBV7-2 and TRBJ1-6; D unclear. The V end was cut by 1 base, the J end by 9 bases, with 4 bases between. CDR3 length: 12 residues. Germline loops: CDR1 SGHTA, CDR2 FQGNSA. This CDR3 is CASSLVASPLHF. The CDR3 nucleotides read TGTGCCAGCAGCTTAGTGGCTTCACCCCTCCACTTT.

The chain has TRBV25-1 and TRBJ2-2; TRBD1 agrees at 9 bases. The germline V gene has CDR1 MGHDK and CDR2 SYGVNS. V lost 5 bases, J lost 5 bases, and 3 bases stayed unmatched. This CDR3 region has 14 residues. CDR3 amino acids: CASSTGGPTGELFF. DNA of the CDR3: TGTGCCAGCAGTACAGGGGGCCCTACCGGGGAGCTGTTTTTT. The variable domain in full, completed from reference TRBV25-1 and TRBJ2-2, reads EADIYQTPRYLVIGTGKKITLECSQTMGHDKMYWYQQDPGMELHLIHYSYGVNSTEKGDLSSESTVSRIRTEHFPLTLESARPSHTSQYLCASSTGGPTGELFFGEGSRLTVL.

The chain uses TRBV28 and TRBJ1-2; 8 bases fit TRBD1. Losses at the gene ends were 6 bases for V and 4 bases for J; bases not matched to a gene: 10. The germline gives CDR1 MDHEN, CDR2 SYDVKM. There are 15 residues in the CDR3. The CDR3 loop reads CASRRPGGGGYGYTF. DNA of the CDR3: TGTGCCAGCAGACGCCCAGGGGGCGGCGGCTATGGCTACACCTTC.

This rearrangement joins TRBV6-1 to TRBJ1-2; 11 bases map to TRBD1. The CDR3 totals 15 residues. With 6 bases clipped from V and 4 bases from J, the junction kept 7 bases outside the gene matches. Germline CDR1 and CDR2: MNHNS and SASEGT. The DNA for the CDR3 is TGTGCCAGCAGGCACTCCGGGACAGGGGGCTATGGCTACACCTTC. Protein sequence: CASRHSGTGGYGYTF.

The chain uses TRBV7-9 and TRBJ1-2; maybe TRBD1 (5 bases). CDR1 and CDR2 (germline): SEHNR, FQNEAQ (reference sequence). V lost 9 bases, J lost 6 bases, and 26 bases lay in between. The CDR3 is made up of 16 amino acids. The CDR3 DNA reads TGTGCCAGTTTGACGCTTTACAGGTTCAGGGTAAATGGCTACACCTTC. It translates to CASLTLYRFRVNGYTF.

V gene TRBV9 combines with J gene TRBJ1-1, with D possibly being TRBD1 (5 bases). The CDR3 sequence is 15 residues long. V was cut by 3 bases and J by 0 bases, with 12 bases left in between. Looked up from germline, CDR1 is SGDLS and CDR2 is YYNGEE. CDR3 protein: CASSAFDSMNTEAFF. DNA for the CDR3: TGTGCCAGCAGCGCTTTTGACAGCATGAACACTGAAGCTTTCTTT.

A single count supports this clone. The chain joins TRBV27 to TRBJ2-3; TRBD2 might be the D (6 bases). CDR3 size: 16 residues. Trimming shortened V by 1 base and J by 6 bases, and 17 bases separated the two germline ends. CDR1 and CDR2 (germline): MNHEY, SMNVEV (reference sequence). CDR3 sequence: CASSLLVNMGRDTQYF. In DNA form, the CDR3 reads TGTGCCAGCAGTTTATTGGTCAACATGGGGAGGGATACGCAGTATTTT.

This clone was picked up a small number of times. This chain connects TRBV6-6 to TRBJ2-7, with a possible D match to TRBD1 (5 bases). The CDR3 loop spans 12 amino acids. From germline, CDR1 is MNHNY and CDR2 SVGAGI (reference sequence). V lost 2 bases and J lost 3, with 5 bases in between. The CDR3 nucleotides are TGTGCCAGCAGTTACGACAGCTACGAGCAGTACTTC. It translates to CASSYDSYEQYF.

The V gene is TRBV7-3, the J gene TRBJ2-7; 7 bases map to TRBD1. The CDR3 is 17 residues long. The V gene end was trimmed by 7 bases and the J gene end by 7 bases; junction bases not matched to a gene: 22. Germline V gene lookup returns CDR1 SGHTA and CDR2 FQGTGA. CDR3 region: CASKGPGTDLLLGEQYF. DNA for the CDR3: TGTGCCAGCAAAGGACCCGGGACAGACCTCCTATTAGGAGAGCAGTACTTC.